This T cell receptor (beta chain) appears in the sequencing data of a study of tumor-infiltrating lymphocytes in primary liver carcinoma. CDR1 is SGHAT, CDR2 FQNNGV, per germline. The CDR3 loop spans 15 amino acids. V trimming: 5 bases; J trimming: 9 bases; junction bases outside the gene matches: 11. Extraction also yielded germline DNA, while blood RNA was obtained from unsorted whole blood. From 400 to 500 ng total RNA, TCR beta cDNA was generated with a primer in the constant region. Slightly modified ARM-PCR served as the procedure for the TCR beta libraries. These libraries came from three rounds of nested multiplex PCR. A C-beta reverse primer and TRBV1-TRBV30 forward primers served in each of the first two PCR rounds, at approximately 10 cycles apiece. From the multiplex PCR reads, TCRdb called clonotypes with MiXCR, one entry per CDR3 protein. The table includes about 180,000 distinct CDR3 sequences, around 60% detected once.

The sample consisted of peripheral blood. This receptor was obtained from a man between 40 and 49 years old with primary liver carcinoma and hepatitis B virus infection. This chain connects TRBV11-2 to TRBJ2-1; TRBD2 matches 9 bases. The CDR3 DNA follows: TGTGCCAGCAGCCCCGGGGGTAGCGGGAGCCTTGAGCAGTTCTTC. This translates into CASSPGGSGSLEQFF.